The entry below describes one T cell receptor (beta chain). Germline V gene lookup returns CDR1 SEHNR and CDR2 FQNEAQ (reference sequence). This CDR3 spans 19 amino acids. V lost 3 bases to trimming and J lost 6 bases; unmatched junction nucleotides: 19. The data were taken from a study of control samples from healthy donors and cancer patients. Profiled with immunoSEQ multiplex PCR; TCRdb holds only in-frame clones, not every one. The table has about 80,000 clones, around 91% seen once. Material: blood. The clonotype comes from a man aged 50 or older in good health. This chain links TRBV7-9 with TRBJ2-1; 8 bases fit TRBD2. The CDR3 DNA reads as TGTGCCAGCAGCTTCGGCGGGGGGATGACTGTGCTAGTGGTCAATGAGCAGTTCTTC. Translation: CASSFGGGMTVLVVNEQFF.